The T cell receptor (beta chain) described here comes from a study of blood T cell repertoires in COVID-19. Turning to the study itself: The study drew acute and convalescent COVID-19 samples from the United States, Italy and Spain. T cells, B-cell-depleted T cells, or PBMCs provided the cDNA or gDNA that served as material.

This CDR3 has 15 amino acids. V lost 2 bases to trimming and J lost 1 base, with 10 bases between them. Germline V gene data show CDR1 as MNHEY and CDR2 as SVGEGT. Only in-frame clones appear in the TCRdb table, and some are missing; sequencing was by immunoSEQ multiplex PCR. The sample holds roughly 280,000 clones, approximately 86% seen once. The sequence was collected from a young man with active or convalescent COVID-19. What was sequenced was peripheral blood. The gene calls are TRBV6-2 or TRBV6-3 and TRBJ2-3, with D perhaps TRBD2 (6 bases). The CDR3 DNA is TGTGCCAGCAGTTACCCGGGGGTAGGCACAGATACGCAGTATTTT. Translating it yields CASSYPGVGTDTQYF.